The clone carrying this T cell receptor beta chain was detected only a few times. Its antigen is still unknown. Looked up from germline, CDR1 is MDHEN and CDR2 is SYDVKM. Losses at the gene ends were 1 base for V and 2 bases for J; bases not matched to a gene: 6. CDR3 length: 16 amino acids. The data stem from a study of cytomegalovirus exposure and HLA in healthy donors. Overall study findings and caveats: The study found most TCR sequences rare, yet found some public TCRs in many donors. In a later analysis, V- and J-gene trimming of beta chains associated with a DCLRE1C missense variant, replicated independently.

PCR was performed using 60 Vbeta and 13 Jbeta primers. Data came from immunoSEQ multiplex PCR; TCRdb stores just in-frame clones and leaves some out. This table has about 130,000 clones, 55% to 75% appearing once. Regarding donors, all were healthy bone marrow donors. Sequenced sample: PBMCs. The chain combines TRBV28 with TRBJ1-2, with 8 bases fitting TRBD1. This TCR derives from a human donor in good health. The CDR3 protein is CASSLFYRGKNYGYTF. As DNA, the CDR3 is TGTGCCAGCAGTTTATTTTACAGGGGGAAAAACTATGGCTACACCTTC.